This is a list of T cell receptor beta chains from one sample in a study of blood T cell repertoires in COVID-19. Clones were sequenced by immunoSEQ multiplex PCR, and TCRdb holds only the in-frame ones, with some missing. The sample carries fewer than 140,000 clones, around 78% recorded once. The sample taken for sequencing was peripheral blood. The receptors originated from an elderly man with COVID-19, enrolled during active disease. The CDR3 runs from the conserved cysteine through the conserved F or W. Fields, in order: clone size, V gene, D gene, J gene, CDR3 protein, CDR3 DNA. D genes are given only for firm matches. Clone size is given for some rows only: seen once, a few or many times, or a class if the clone is expanded.

clone_size: NA; v_call: TRBV27; d_call: TRBD1; j_call: TRBJ1-2; cdr3_aa: CASNFRGQGGGYTF; cdr3_nt: TGTGCCAGCAACTTTCGGGGACAGGGAGGCGGCTACACCTTC
clone_size: NA; v_call: TRBV6-1; d_call: TRBD2; j_call: TRBJ2-1; cdr3_aa: CASSETGGENEQFF; cdr3_nt: TGTGCCAGCAGTGAAACGGGAGGGGAGAATGAGCAGTTCTTC
clone_size: NA; v_call: TRBV23-1; d_call: NA; j_call: TRBJ2-4; cdr3_aa: CASSFGGLAKNIQYF; cdr3_nt: TGCGCCAGCAGTTTCGGAGGGCTAGCCAAAAACATTCAGTACTTC
clone_size: NA; v_call: TRBV7-9; d_call: NA; j_call: TRBJ1-2; cdr3_aa: CASSLEGNGANYGYTF; cdr3_nt: TGTGCCAGCAGCTTAGAAGGAAACGGAGCTAACTATGGCTACACCTTC
clone_size: once; v_call: TRBV5-6; d_call: NA; j_call: TRBJ1-2; cdr3_aa: CASRFGRADYGYTF; cdr3_nt: TGTGCCAGCAGGTTCGGCAGGGCCGACTATGGCTACACCTTC
clone_size: NA; v_call: TRBV6-1; d_call: NA; j_call: TRBJ1-2; cdr3_aa: CASSEGGSGVWDYGYTF; cdr3_nt: TGTGCCAGCAGTGAAGGAGGAAGCGGGGTCTGGGACTATGGCTACACCTTC
clone_size: few; v_call: TRBV27; d_call: TRBD2; j_call: TRBJ2-2; cdr3_aa: CASSLHRLAGGDTGELFF; cdr3_nt: TGTGCCAGCAGTTTACATCGTCTAGCGGGAGGAGACACCGGGGAGCTGTTTTTT
clone_size: NA; v_call: TRBV4-2; d_call: NA; j_call: TRBJ1-3; cdr3_aa: CASSQDRGTSSGNTIYF; cdr3_nt: TGTGCCAGCAGCCAAGATAGGGGGACGAGCTCTGGAAACACCATATATTTT
clone_size: NA; v_call: TRBV18; d_call: TRBD1; j_call: TRBJ2-3; cdr3_aa: CASSRDSSRSDTQYF; cdr3_nt: TGTGCCAGCTCACGGGACAGTTCTCGGTCAGATACGCAGTATTTT
clone_size: NA; v_call: TRBV11-2; d_call: NA; j_call: TRBJ2-1; cdr3_aa: CASSLRVEGLYFNEQFF; cdr3_nt: TGTGCCAGCAGCTTACGGGTGGAGGGACTGTACTTCAATGAGCAGTTCTTC
clone_size: NA; v_call: TRBV28; d_call: NA; j_call: TRBJ1-5; cdr3_aa: CASSFWQDNQPQHF; cdr3_nt: TGTGCCAGCAGTTTCTGGCAGGACAATCAGCCCCAGCATTTT